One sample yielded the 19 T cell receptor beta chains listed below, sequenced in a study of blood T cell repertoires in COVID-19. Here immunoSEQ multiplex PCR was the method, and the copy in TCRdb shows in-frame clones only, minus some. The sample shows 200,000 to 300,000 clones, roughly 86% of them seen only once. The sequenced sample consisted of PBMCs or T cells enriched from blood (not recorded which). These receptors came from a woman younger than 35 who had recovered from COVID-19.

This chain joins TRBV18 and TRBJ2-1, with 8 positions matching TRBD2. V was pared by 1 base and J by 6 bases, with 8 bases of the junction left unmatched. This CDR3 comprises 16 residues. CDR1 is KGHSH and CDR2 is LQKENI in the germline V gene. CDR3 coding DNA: TGTGCCAGCTCACCACGGCCGGGACTAGAGGGCAATGAGCAGTTCTTC. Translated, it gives CASSPRPGLEGNEQFF.

The chain's CDR3 is CASSYGRGANYGYTF. The CDR3 region has the DNA TGTGCCAGCAGTTACGGTCGGGGGGCTAACTATGGCTACACCTTC. The rearrangement uses TRBV6-2 or TRBV6-3 and TRBJ1-2; possible D gene TRBD1, 5 bases. The germline gives CDR1 MNHEY, CDR2 SVGEGT. The CDR3 has 15 residues. Trimming stripped 2 bases from V and 0 bases from J, with 10 bases between.

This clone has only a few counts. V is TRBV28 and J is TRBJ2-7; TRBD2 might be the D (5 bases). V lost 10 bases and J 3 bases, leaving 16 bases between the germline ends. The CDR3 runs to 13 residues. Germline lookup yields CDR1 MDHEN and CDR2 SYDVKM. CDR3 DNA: TGTGCCACCAGACATGGGAGAGACTACGAGCAGTACTTC. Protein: CATRHGRDYEQYF.

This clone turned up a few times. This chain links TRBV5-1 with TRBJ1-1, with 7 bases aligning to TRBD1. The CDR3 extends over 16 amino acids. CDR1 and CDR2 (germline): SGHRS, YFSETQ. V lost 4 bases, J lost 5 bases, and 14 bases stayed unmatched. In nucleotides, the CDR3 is TGCGCCAGCAGCCCTCGACAGGGCGGAGCAGCTACTGAAGCTTTCTTT. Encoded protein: CASSPRQGGAATEAFF.

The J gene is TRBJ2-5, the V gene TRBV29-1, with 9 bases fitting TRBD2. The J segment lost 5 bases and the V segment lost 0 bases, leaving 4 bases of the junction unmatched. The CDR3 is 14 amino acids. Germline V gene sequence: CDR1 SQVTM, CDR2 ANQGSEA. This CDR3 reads CSVEEAGGGETQYF. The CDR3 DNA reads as TGCAGCGTTGAAGAAGCGGGGGGTGGTGAGACCCAGTACTTC.

CDR3 region: CASSTETNSPLHF. CDR3 nucleotides: TGTGCCAGCAGTACGGAGACTAATTCACCCCTCCACTTT. The rearrangement uses TRBV12-3 or TRBV12-4 and TRBJ1-6; D gene unclear. V lost 5 bases to trimming and J lost 6 bases, with 8 bases between them. The CDR3 extends over 13 amino acids.

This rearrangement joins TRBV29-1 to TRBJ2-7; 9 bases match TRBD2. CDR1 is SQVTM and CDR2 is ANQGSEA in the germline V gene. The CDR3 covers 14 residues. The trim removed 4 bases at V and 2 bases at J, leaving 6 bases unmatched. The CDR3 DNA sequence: TGCAGCGTTGGACCCCGGACTAGCGCCTACGAGCAGTACTTC. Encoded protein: CSVGPRTSAYEQYF.

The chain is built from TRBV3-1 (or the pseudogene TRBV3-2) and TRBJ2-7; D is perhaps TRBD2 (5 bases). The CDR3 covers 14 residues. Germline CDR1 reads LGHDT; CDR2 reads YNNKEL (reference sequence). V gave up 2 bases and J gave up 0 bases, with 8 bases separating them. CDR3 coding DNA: TGTGCCAGCAGCCAATCTAGCCCCTCCTACGAGCAGTACTTC. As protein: CASSQSSPSYEQYF.

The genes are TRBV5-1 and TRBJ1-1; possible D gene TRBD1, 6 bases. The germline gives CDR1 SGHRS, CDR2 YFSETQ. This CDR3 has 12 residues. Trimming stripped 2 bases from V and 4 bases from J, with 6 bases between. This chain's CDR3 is CASSFRGTEAFF. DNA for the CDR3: TGCGCCAGCAGCTTCAGGGGCACTGAAGCTTTCTTT. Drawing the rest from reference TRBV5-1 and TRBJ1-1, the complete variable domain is KAGVTQTPRYLIKTRGQQVTLSCSPISGHRSVSWYQQTPGQGLQFLFEYFSETQRNKGNFPGRFSGRQFSNSRSEMNVSTLELGDSALYLCASSFRGTEAFFGQGTRLTVV.

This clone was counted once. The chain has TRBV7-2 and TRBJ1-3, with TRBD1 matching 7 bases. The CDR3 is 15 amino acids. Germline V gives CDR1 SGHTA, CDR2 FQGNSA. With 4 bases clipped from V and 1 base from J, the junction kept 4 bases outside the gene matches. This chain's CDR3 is CASSSRTGSGNTIYF. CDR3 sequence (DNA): TGTGCCAGCAGCTCCAGGACAGGTTCTGGAAACACCATATATTTT.

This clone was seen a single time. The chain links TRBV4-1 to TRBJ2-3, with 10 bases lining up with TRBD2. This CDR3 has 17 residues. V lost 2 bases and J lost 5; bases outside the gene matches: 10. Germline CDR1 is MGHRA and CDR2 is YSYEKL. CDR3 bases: TGCGCCAGCAGCCAACAGAAATTAGCGGGGGGAGGAGATACGCAGTATTTT. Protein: CASSQQKLAGGGDTQYF.

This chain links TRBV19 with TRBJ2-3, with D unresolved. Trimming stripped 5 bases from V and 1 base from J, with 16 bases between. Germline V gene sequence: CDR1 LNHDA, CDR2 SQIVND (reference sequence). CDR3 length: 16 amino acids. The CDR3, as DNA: TGTGCCAGTAGTCTAGGGCCCGGCCGGGGCACAGATACGCAGTATTTT. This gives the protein CASSLGPGRGTDTQYF.

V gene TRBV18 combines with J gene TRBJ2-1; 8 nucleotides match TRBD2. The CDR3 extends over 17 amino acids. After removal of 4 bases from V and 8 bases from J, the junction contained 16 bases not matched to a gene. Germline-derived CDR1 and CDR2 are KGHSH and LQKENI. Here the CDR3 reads CASSRGPPGLGFDEQFF. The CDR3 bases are TGTGCCAGCTCACGTGGGCCCCCGGGACTAGGGTTCGATGAGCAGTTCTTC.

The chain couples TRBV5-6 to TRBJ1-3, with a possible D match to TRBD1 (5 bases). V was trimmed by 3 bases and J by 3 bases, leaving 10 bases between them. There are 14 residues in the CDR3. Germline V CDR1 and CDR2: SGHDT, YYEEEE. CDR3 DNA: TGTGCCAGCAGCTACGGGGGGGATGGAAACACCATATATTTT. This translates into CASSYGGDGNTIYF.

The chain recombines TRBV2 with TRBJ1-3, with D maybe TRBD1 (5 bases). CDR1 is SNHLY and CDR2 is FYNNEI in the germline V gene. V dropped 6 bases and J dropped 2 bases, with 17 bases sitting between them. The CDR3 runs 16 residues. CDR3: CASSSDRYTAGNTIYF. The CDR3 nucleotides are TGTGCCAGCAGCAGTGACAGATACACAGCTGGAAACACCATATATTTT.

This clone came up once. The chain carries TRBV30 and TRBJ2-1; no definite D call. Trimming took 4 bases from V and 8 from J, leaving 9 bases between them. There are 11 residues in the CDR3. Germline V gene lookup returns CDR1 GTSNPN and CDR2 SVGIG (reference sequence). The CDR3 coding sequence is TGTGCCTGGATATCTGGCTATGAGCAGTTCTTC. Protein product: CAWISGYEQFF.

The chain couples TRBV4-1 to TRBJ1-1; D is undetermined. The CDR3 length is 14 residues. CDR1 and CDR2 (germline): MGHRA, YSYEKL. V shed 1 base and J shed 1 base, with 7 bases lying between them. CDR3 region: CASSQVNRNTEAFF. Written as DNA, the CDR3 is TGCGCCAGCAGCCAAGTCAATAGGAACACTGAAGCTTTCTTT.

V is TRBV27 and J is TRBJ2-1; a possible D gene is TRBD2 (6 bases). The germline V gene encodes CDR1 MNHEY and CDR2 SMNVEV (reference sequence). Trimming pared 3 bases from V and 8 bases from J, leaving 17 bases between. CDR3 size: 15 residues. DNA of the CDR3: TGTGCCAGCAGTTTGCTTGGAGGGCGTTTCGATGAGCAGTTCTTC. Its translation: CASSLLGGRFDEQFF.

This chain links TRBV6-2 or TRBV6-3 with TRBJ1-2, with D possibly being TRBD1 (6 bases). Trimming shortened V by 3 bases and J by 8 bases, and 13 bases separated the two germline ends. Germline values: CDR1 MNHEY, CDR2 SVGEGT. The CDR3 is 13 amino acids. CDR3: CASSYYRVGGYTF. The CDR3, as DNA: TGTGCCAGCAGTTATTACAGGGTCGGGGGCTACACCTTC.